This T cell receptor beta chain was observed in a study of T cell repertoires in aging, cancer and after chemotherapy. Study observations and caveats: The repertoire data cannot show anything about immunological memory following chemotherapy. Median generation probability rose over the chemotherapy interval in each cancer cohort, suggesting rebound thymic output. In healthy donors, age-related TCR diversity loss mainly reflected lost richness.

A mixed TRB-A/B primer pool amplified rearranged TRB by multiplex touch-down PCR. One entry per CDR3 protein results from TCRdb running MiXCR on the multiplex PCR reads. The repertoire holds roughly 10,000 distinct CDR3 sequences, with over 30% as singletons. After removal of 5 bases from V and 6 bases from J, the junction contained 9 bases not matched to a gene. The CDR3 covers 15 residues. Peripheral blood genomic DNA, not sorted cells or RNA, was the template. A word on this clonotype: Its antigen is unidentified.

V and J are TRBV12-3 or TRBV12-4 and TRBJ2-3; 9 bases align to TRBD1. The clonotype was recovered from a human donor in good health. The sample comprised blood. CDR3 sequence (DNA): TGTGCCAGCAGTCCCCACAGGGGGCGGGTTGATACGCAGTATTTT. This gives the protein CASSPHRGRVDTQYF.